A selection of T cell receptor beta chains follows, all from one sample in a study of cytomegalovirus exposure and HLA in healthy donors. The repertoire was sequenced with immunoSEQ multiplex PCR; TCRdb's copy has only in-frame clones and lacks some. The sample gives fewer than 250,000 clones, roughly 90% of which show up once; around 1% is in the top ten. Sequencing was done on a sample of PBMCs. The receptors stem from a boy under 10 years old in good health and CMV-seronegative. Both conserved end residues are part of each CDR3.

>TRBV7-6|TRBJ2-1
CASSLGAGKSNEQFF
>TRBV4-1|TRBJ2-3
CASSLDRGTDTQYF
>TRBV4-1|TRBJ2-2
CASSQLDLGFNTGELFF
>TRBV27|TRBJ1-2
CASRRATVNYGYTF
>TRBV7-6|TRBJ2-3
CASSPWTGTQYF
>TRBV10-2|TRBJ1-5
CASREPGGTGNQPQHF
>TRBV6-5|TRBJ2-7
CASTRLSSYEQYF
>TRBV9|TRBJ2-5
CASSRTGLAQETQYF
>TRBV5-1|TRBJ2-7
CASSLGGTYSYEQYF
>TRBV28|TRBJ2-5
CASSLSLAGGETQYF
>TRBV12-5|TRBJ2-2
CASGLGNWAGVDTGELFF
>TRBV6-4|TRBJ1-5
CASSRLLYELRGNQPQHF
>TRBV6-6|TRBJ2-5
CASSYSREIRETQYF
>TRBV5-5|TRBJ1-2
CASSLRTGGYGYTF
>TRBV5-6|TRBJ2-1
CASSLGLAGGYNEQFF
>TRBV19|TRBJ1-1
CASSSGRVNTEAFF
>TRBV15|TRBJ2-2
CATSRGSVRGGKFGTGELFF
>TRBV6-1|TRBJ2-7
CASSAPQRGPYEQYF
>TRBV7-3|TRBJ1-1
CASSLSVNTEAFF
>TRBV20-1|TRBJ2-7
CSTGSSYEQYF
>TRBV6-1|TRBJ2-7
CASSGSSSYEQYF
>TRBV27|TRBJ2-7
CASSLDRRGGYEQYF
>TRBV10-2|TRBJ1-2
CASSESGRQAIGYTF
>TRBV19|TRBJ2-3
CATTRADTQYF
>TRBV19|TRBJ2-4
CASSPQALAKNIQYF
>TRBV6-4|TRBJ2-7
CASREMNSYEQYF
>TRBV27|TRBJ2-3
CASSPTSYGDTQYF
>TRBV6-1|TRBJ2-5
CASSAGTGMQETQYF
>TRBV10-3|-
CAISESSAGVSYEQYF
>TRBV7-6|TRBJ2-3
CASSSGRWASGSKDDTQYF
>TRBV30|TRBJ2-7
CAWSLRGPALSYEQYF
>TRBV7-2|TRBJ2-1
CASSTSGRSHEQFF
>TRBV7-2|TRBJ1-1
CASSLGQLGTEAFF
>TRBV7-2|TRBJ1-4
CASSFTGMNEKLFF
>TRBV7-9|TRBJ2-1
CASSLENSSEQFF
>TRBV9|TRBJ1-3
CASSGRTGGSGNTIYF
>TRBV18|TRBJ2-7
CASSPDRSGYEQYF
>TRBV21-1|TRBJ2-7
CASSTRGSPQGYEQYF
>TRBV18|TRBJ2-7
CASSPRTGVYEQYF
>TRBV6-1|TRBJ2-7
CASSEAPLYEQYF
>TRBV19|TRBJ1-5
CASSTRDRNQPQHF
>TRBV5-6|TRBJ2-1
CASSLVVAGPPMYNEQFF
>TRBV14|TRBJ2-7
CASSPLGGAGYEQYF
>TRBV10-2|TRBJ2-1
CASRPDYFLNEQFF
>TRBV7-9|TRBJ1-6
CASSLGGTPLHF
>TRBV6-1|TRBJ2-7
CASSGGLGYEQYF
>TRBV7-2|TRBJ2-7
CASSVNRGLGEQYF
>TRBV6-5|TRBJ1-1
CASIQTGGVTEAFF
>TRBV30|TRBJ1-2
CAWSSGAYGYTF
>TRBV5-1|TRBJ2-2
CASSQLAGVKNTGELFF
>TRBV5-1|TRBJ1-1
CASSQRSGHTEAFF
>TRBV19|TRBJ2-7
CASSINQGSSYEQYF
>TRBV5-1|TRBJ1-1
CASSLLGGTEAFF
>TRBV4-2|TRBJ2-1
CASSQRLAGYNEQFF
>TRBV10-3|TRBJ1-5
CAIRGTGNQPQHF
>TRBV9|TRBJ2-1
CASRGAGDNEQFF